The 20 T cell receptor beta chains given below trace back to one sample, sequenced in a study of blood T cell repertoires in COVID-19. Sequencing used immunoSEQ multiplex PCR; TCRdb keeps in-frame clones, though not all of them. The data hold roughly 80,000 clones, with 83% observed a single time. The sequenced sample was peripheral blood. The receptors stem from a woman at least 80 years old with acute or convalescent COVID-19.

The chain joins TRBV25-1 to TRBJ1-2; 8 bases are shared with TRBD1. Germline CDR1 and CDR2: MGHDK and SYGVNS. V gave up 2 bases and J gave up 9 bases; unmatched junction bases: 5. The CDR3 spans 13 residues. Here the CDR3 reads CASSEGDRGSYTF. The CDR3 coding sequence is TGTGCCAGCAGTGAAGGTGACAGGGGTAGCTACACCTTC.

In DNA form, the CDR3 reads TGTGCCAGCAGTGCAGTAAGGGTAGTGGGCGGGACTCAGACCCAGTACTTC. Translation: CASSAVRVVGGTQTQYF. The chain uses TRBV2 and TRBJ2-5, with D possibly matching TRBD2 (6 bases). The V gene's germline CDR1 is SNHLY and CDR2 FYNNEI. The germline V and J ends were trimmed by 4 bases and 6 bases, with 24 bases remaining between them. The CDR3 runs to 17 residues.

The V gene is TRBV18, the J gene TRBJ2-5; 12 positions agree with TRBD1. CDR3 length: 15 amino acids. Germline CDR1 and CDR2: KGHSH and LQKENI. Germline trimming cut 3 bases from V and 4 bases from J; bases unmatched to any gene: 3. CDR3 DNA sequence: TGTGCCAGCTCACCCCCGGGACAGGGGGCAGAGACCCAGTACTTC. It yields the protein CASSPPGQGAETQYF.

This chain uses TRBV28 with TRBJ1-3; 9 positions agree with TRBD1. After removal of 8 bases from V and 0 bases from J, the junction contained 8 bases not matched to a gene. The CDR3 sequence is 16 residues long. The V gene's germline CDR1 is MDHEN and CDR2 SYDVKM. The CDR3 nucleotides read TGTGCCAGCTGCAGGACAGGGGTTCCCTCTGGAAACACCATATATTTT. It specifies CASCRTGVPSGNTIYF.

This CDR3 is CASSDRGTGLNEQYF. DNA for the CDR3: TGCGCCAGCAGTGACCGAGGTACAGGGTTAAACGAGCAGTACTTC. V is TRBV10-2 and J is TRBJ2-7; a weak D match, TRBD1 (6 bases). Germline CDR1 is WSHSY and CDR2 is SAAADI. The CDR3 runs to 15 residues. Trimming stripped 3 bases from V and 5 bases from J, with 17 bases between.

This clone was counted once. Other nucleotide sequences from this sample produce the same CDR3. V and J are TRBV7-9 and TRBJ1-2; 8 nucleotides align to TRBD1. J lost 4 bases, V lost 4 bases, and 2 bases had no gene match. The CDR3 extends over 13 amino acids. Germline V CDR1 and CDR2: SEHNR, FQNEAQ (reference sequence). CDR3 sequence (DNA): TGTGCCAGCAGCTCGACAGGGGTCTATGGCTACACCTTC. It specifies CASSSTGVYGYTF.

V usage is TRBV7-2 and J usage is TRBJ2-5; weak D call: TRBD1 (6 bases). Per germline, CDR1 SGHTA and CDR2 FQGNSA. V lost 4 bases, J lost 2 bases, and 8 bases lay in between. This CDR3 region has 13 residues. This chain's CDR3 is CASSYGQQETQYF. DNA of the CDR3: TGTGCCAGCAGCTACGGACAGCAAGAGACCCAGTACTTC.

This chain uses TRBV7-3 with TRBJ2-3, with a possible D match to TRBD2 (6 bases). Per the germline V gene, CDR1 is SGHTA and CDR2 is FQGTGA. Between the trimmed V and J ends, which lost 4 bases and 1 base, there was a span of 12 bases. The CDR3 loop spans 15 amino acids. The CDR3 coding sequence is TGTGCCAGCAGCTCACTTGGCGGGGGCACAGATACGCAGTATTTT. Its translation: CASSSLGGGTDTQYF.

The chain carries TRBV6-1 and TRBJ2-5; the match to TRBD1 covers 9 bases. The CDR3 loop spans 15 amino acids. J was trimmed by 5 bases and V by 1 base; bases with no gene match: 5. The germline gives CDR1 MNHNS, CDR2 SASEGT. DNA for the CDR3: TGTGCCAGCAGTGAAGGGGGACAGGGCTGGGAGACCCAGTACTTC. Protein product: CASSEGGQGWETQYF.

The chain employs TRBV11-2 and TRBJ1-3, with TRBD1 matching over 9 bases. V shed 7 bases, J shed 6 bases, and the junction held 10 bases outside the gene matches. Germline CDR1 SGHAT, CDR2 FQNNGV. The CDR3 loop spans 15 amino acids. This CDR3 is CASNPDRGVENTIYF. DNA of the CDR3: TGTGCCAGCAACCCGGACAGGGGTGTTGAAAACACCATATATTTT.

This clone turned up a few times. The chain joins TRBV7-9 to TRBJ2-3, with D tentatively TRBD2 (6 bases). The CDR3 loop spans 11 amino acids. Germline V gives CDR1 SEHNR, CDR2 FQNEAQ (reference sequence). The V end was cut by 8 bases, the J end by 10 bases, with 13 bases between. CDR3 loop: CASRSPGAQYF. CDR3 nucleotides: TGTGCCAGCCGCTCCCCGGGAGCGCAGTATTTT. Drawing the rest from reference TRBV7-9 and TRBJ2-3, the complete variable domain is DTGVSQNPRHKITKRGQNVTFRCDPISEHNRLYWYRQTLGQGPEFLTYFQNEAQLEKSRLLSDRFSAERPKGSFSTLEIQRTEQGDSAMYLCASRSPGAQYFGPGTRLTVL.

The CDR3 sequence: CASSLTGNEKLFF. The CDR3 DNA reads as TGCGCCAGCAGCTTGACAGGGAATGAAAAACTGTTTTTT. The J gene is TRBJ1-4, the V gene TRBV5-1; perhaps TRBD1 as D (6 bases). In germline, CDR1 is SGHRS, CDR2 YFSETQ. The CDR3 totals 13 residues. Deletions cut 1 base from V and 5 bases from J, with 6 bases between.

The CDR3 region has the DNA TGTGCCTTCGACAGGGGGCTCACAGATACGCAGTATTTT. The encoded protein is CAFDRGLTDTQYF. The chain is built from TRBV30 and TRBJ2-3; 10 nucleotides agree with TRBD1. The trim removed 7 bases at V and 2 bases at J, leaving 3 bases unmatched. This CDR3 is built from 13 residues. Germline loops: CDR1 GTSNPN, CDR2 SVGIG (reference sequence).

This clone was seen more than once but under ten times. This chain joins TRBV7-9 and TRBJ2-2, with unresolved D. Germline CDR1 is SEHNR and CDR2 is FQNEAQ (reference sequence). V shed 5 bases and J shed 4 bases, with 14 bases lying between them. The CDR3 sequence is 15 residues long. The CDR3 protein is CASSLASASTGELFF. The CDR3 nucleotides are TGTGCCAGCAGCCTGGCAAGCGCCTCCACCGGGGAGCTGTTTTTT.

V gene TRBV5-1 combines with J gene TRBJ2-1; D is possibly TRBD2 (6 bases). This CDR3 has 15 residues. Germline CDR1 reads SGHRS; CDR2 reads YFSETQ. With 4 bases removed from V and 3 bases from J, the gap between germline ends came to 14 bases. The CDR3 protein is CASSPEGTFYNEQFF. The CDR3 DNA reads as TGCGCCAGCAGCCCGGAGGGGACCTTCTACAATGAGCAGTTCTTC.

This clone was observed a handful of times. V is TRBV7-2 and J is TRBJ1-5, with D perhaps matching TRBD1 (5 bases). The germline V gene has CDR1 SGHTA and CDR2 FQGNSA. This CDR3 has 12 residues. Trimming stripped 2 bases from V and 7 bases from J, with 6 bases between. This CDR3 reads CASSLQGQPQHF. As DNA, the CDR3 is TGTGCCAGCAGCTTACAGGGCCAGCCCCAGCATTTT.

The chain carries TRBV29-1 and TRBJ2-5; TRBD1 matches at 7 bases. Germline CDR1 reads SQVTM; CDR2 reads ANQGSEA. Unmatched junction bases numbered 5, after V lost 6 bases and J lost 4 bases. CDR3 length: 12 residues. The CDR3 DNA reads as TGCAGCGTGCGGACAGGCCCAGAGACCCAGTACTTC. It translates to CSVRTGPETQYF. Drawing the rest from reference TRBV29-1 and TRBJ2-5, the complete variable domain is SAVISQKPSRDICQRGTSLTIQCQVDSQVTMMFWYRQQPGQSLTLIATANQGSEATYESGFVIDKFPISRPNLTFSTLTVSNMSPEDSSIYLCSVRTGPETQYFGPGTRLLVL.

The chain uses TRBV5-1 and TRBJ2-5; D may be TRBD2 (6 bases). Per germline, CDR1 SGHRS and CDR2 YFSETQ. Trimming left V 2 bases short and J 4 bases short, with 12 bases between. The CDR3 consists of 14 residues. CDR3 nucleotides: TGCGCCAGCAGCTTCTCCGGGAGTGCAGAGACCCAGTACTTC. It translates to CASSFSGSAETQYF.

CDR3 protein: CASSRDRGGEQYF. As DNA, the CDR3 is TGTGCCAGCAGCCGGGACAGGGGGGGCGAGCAGTACTTC. V gene TRBV5-4 combines with J gene TRBJ2-7; 11 bases match TRBD1. CDR1 and CDR2 (germline): SGHNT, YYREEE (reference sequence). The V segment lost 4 bases and the J segment 6 bases; nucleotides outside the gene matches: 3. The CDR3 length is 13 residues.

The chain recombines TRBV5-6 with TRBJ2-5; possibly TRBD2 for D (5 bases). There are 14 residues in the CDR3. Germline CDR1 SGHDT, CDR2 YYEEEE. The V end was cut by 1 base, the J end by 4 bases, with 11 bases between. CDR3 amino acids: CASSLTGIGETQYF. CDR3 nucleotides: TGTGCCAGCAGCTTGACGGGGATAGGAGAGACCCAGTACTTC.